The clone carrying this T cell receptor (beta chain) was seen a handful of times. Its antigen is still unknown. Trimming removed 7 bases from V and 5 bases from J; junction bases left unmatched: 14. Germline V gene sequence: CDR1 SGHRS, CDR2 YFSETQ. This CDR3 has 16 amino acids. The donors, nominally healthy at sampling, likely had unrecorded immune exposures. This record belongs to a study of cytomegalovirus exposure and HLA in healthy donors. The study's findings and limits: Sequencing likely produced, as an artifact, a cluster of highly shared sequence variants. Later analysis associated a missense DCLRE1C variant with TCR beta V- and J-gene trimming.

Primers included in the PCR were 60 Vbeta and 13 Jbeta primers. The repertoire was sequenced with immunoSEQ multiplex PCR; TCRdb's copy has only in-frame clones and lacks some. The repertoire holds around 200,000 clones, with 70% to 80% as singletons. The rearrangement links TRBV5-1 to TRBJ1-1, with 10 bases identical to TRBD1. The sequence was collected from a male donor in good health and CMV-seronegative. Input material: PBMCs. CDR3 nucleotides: TGCGCCAGCGGATCAGGGGCCGGGACAGGGGCGACTGAAGCTTTCTTT. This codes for CASGSGAGTGATEAFF.